The entry below describes one T cell receptor beta chain. This record belongs to a study of T-cell reconstitution after alpha-beta-depleted transplantation in children. Unique molecular identifiers were used to barcode this TCRbeta library. TCRdb redid the calling of the PCR reads with MiXCR, one entry per CDR3 protein. The repertoire includes fewer than 750,000 distinct CDR3 sequences, 20% to 25% of them detected once, and 13% to 15% sits in the top ten. V gave up 5 bases and J gave up 2 bases, with 10 bases separating them. There are 14 residues in the CDR3. Per germline, CDR1 MNHNS and CDR2 SASEGT.

The sequence was obtained from a boy younger than two who had a stem cell transplant for acute myeloid leukemia, so the T cells may come from the graft donor. V gene TRBV6-1 combines with J gene TRBJ1-5; D remains ambiguous. Source: PBMCs, mostly from graft donor cells, taken 360 days after TCRalphabeta/CD19-depleted stem cell transplant. The CDR3 DNA follows: TGTGCCAGCAGTCTAGCCGAGGGCAATCAGCCCCAGCATTTT. Amino acid sequence: CASSLAEGNQPQHF.